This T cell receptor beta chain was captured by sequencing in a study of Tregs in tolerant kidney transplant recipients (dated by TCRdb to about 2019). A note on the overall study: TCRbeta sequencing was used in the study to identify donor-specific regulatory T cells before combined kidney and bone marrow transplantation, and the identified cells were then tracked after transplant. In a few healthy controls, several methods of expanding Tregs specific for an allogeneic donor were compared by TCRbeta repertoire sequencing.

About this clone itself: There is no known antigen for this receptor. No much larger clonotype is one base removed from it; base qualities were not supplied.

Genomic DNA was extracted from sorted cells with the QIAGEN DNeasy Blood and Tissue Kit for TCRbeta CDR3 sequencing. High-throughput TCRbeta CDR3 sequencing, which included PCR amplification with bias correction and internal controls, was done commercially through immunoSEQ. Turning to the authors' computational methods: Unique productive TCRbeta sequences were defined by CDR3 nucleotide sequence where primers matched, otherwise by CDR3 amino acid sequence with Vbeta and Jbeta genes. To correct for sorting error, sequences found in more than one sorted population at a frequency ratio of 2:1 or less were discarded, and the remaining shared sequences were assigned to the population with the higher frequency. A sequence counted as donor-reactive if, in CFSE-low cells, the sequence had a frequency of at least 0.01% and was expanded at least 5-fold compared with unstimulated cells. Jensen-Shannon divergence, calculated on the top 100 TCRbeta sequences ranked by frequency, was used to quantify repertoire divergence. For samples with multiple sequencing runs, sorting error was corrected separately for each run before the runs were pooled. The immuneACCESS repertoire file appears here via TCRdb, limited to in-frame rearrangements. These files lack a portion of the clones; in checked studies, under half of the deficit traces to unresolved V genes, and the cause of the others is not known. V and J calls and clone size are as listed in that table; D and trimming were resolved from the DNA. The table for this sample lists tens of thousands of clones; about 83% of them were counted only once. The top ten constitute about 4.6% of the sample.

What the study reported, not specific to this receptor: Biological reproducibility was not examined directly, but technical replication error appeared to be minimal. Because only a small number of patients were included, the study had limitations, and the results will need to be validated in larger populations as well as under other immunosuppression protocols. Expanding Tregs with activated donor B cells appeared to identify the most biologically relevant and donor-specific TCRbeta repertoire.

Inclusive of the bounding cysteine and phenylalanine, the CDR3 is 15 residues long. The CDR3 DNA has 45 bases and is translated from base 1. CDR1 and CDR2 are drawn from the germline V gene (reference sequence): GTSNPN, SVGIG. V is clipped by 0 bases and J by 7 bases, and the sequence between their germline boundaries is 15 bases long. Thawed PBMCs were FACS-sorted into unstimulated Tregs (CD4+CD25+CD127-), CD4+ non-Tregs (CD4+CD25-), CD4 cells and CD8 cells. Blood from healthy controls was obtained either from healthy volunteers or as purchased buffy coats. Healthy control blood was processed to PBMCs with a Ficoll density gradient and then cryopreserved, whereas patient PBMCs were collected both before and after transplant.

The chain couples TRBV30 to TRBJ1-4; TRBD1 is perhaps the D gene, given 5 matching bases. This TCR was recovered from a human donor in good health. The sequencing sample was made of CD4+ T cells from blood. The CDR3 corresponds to CAWSVTALGLEKLFF. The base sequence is TGTGCCTGGAGTGTAACCGCACTGGGGCTTGAAAAACTGTTTTTT.